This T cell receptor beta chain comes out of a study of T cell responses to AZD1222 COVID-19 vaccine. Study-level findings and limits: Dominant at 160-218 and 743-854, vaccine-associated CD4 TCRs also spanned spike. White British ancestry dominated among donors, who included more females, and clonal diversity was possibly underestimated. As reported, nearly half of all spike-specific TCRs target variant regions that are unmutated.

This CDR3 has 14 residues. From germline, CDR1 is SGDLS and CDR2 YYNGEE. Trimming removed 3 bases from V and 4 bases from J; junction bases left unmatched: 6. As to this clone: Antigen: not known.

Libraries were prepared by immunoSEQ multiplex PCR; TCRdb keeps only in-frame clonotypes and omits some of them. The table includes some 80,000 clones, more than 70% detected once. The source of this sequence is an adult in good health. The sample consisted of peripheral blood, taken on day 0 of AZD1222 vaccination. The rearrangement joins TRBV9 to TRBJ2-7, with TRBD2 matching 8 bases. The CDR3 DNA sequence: TGTGCCAGCAGCGAGGGACTAGACTCTTACGAGCAGTACTTC. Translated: CASSEGLDSYEQYF.